This TCR beta chain was recorded in a study of shared clonotypes between healthy human individuals. About the study: Each donor's CD8 memory used one plate, CD8 naive two, each CD4 subset three.

Method: immunoSEQ multiplex PCR; TCRdb's copy keeps in-frame clones and lacks some. The sample lists roughly 590,000 clones, roughly 95% seen once, with about 0.11% in the top ten. General study results and limits: Estimated richness values were generally larger in naive subsets than in memory subsets.

CDR3 length: 16 amino acids. CDR1 and CDR2 from the germline V gene are SGHRS and YFSETQ. Trimming pared 0 bases from V and 0 bases from J, leaving 12 bases between. On this clone itself: Its antigen is undetermined.

Naivety among CD8 cells was defined by CD45RO negativity and positive CCR7 selection, thereby excluding terminally differentiated effector memory CD45RA+ cells. This receptor was obtained from a woman aged 25 to 39 in good health. Input material: naive CD8+ T cells sorted from blood. This rearrangement joins TRBV5-1 to TRBJ1-1, with TRBD1 as a possible D gene (5 bases). CDR3 amino acids: CASSLGYRTMNTEAFF. In DNA form, the CDR3 reads TGCGCCAGCAGCTTGGGTTACAGGACTATGAACACTGAAGCTTTCTTT.